This T cell receptor beta chain was obtained from a study of blood T cell repertoires in COVID-19. Study-level information: The United States, Italy and Spain supplied acute and convalescent COVID-19 samples. PBMCs, B-cell-depleted T cells, or T cells were the source of the cDNA or gDNA that made up the material.

Measured with immunoSEQ multiplex PCR; TCRdb has only the in-frame clones, and not every one. The sample gives fewer than 60,000 clones, around three quarters of which show up once; more than 25% is in the top ten. The sample holds a few counts of this clone. The V segment lost 4 bases and the J segment 2 bases; nucleotides outside the gene matches: 7. CDR1 is SGHNT, CDR2 YYREEE, per germline (reference sequence). The length of the CDR3 is 17 residues. The clonotype originates from a man between 65 and 85 years old with acute or convalescent COVID-19. Material for sequencing was peripheral blood. J is TRBJ1-6 and V is TRBV5-4, with TRBD1 identical over 9 bases. The CDR3 DNA is TGTGCCAGCAGCACTCGGACAGGGGCAACCTATAATTCACCCCTCCACTTT. Its translation is CASSTRTGATYNSPLHF.